The clone carrying this TCR beta chain was seen a handful of times. Its antigen is as yet unknown. This sample is drawn from a study of T-cell reconstitution after alpha-beta-depleted transplantation in children. This sample's TCRbeta library carried unique molecular identifier barcodes. Using its own MiXCR run on the PCR reads, TCRdb lists one record per CDR3 protein. The data show 700,000 or so distinct CDR3 sequences, with around 13% seen just once and about 0.79% held by the top ten. Germline V gene lookup returns CDR1 SGHRS and CDR2 YFSETQ. The CDR3 consists of 19 residues. The J segment lost 2 bases and the V segment lost 4 bases, leaving 19 bases of the junction unmatched. Study-level results: The study reportedly traced alpha-beta T cells about two months after transplant to several hundred expanded graft clones. Some patients' high day-60 TCRbeta diversity was traced to surviving recipient T cells and thymic progenitors. Newly made T cells mostly supplied T-cell counts and diversity one year after transplant.

The source was PBMCs, collected before TCRalphabeta/CD19-depleted stem cell transplant. The sequence came from a girl aged 2 to 10 with congenital amegakaryocytic thrombocytopenia, due to receive a stem cell transplant. The V gene is TRBV5-1, the J gene TRBJ2-3; 7 positions match TRBD2. The CDR3 DNA sequence: TGCGCCAGCAGCAACAGAGATAACCGGGCGGGAGCGTACACAGATACGCAGTATTTT. Translation: CASSNRDNRAGAYTDTQYF.